The 6 T cell receptor beta chains in this list originate from one sample, sequenced in a study of shared clonotypes between healthy human individuals. The data were produced by immunoSEQ multiplex PCR, yet TCRdb's version contains in-frame clones alone and is incomplete. This sample has about 960,000 clones; about three quarters occur once, and the top ten carry roughly 1.5%. Sequencing was performed on memory CD4+ T cells sorted from blood. Subset denoted: CD45RA-negative fraction. The receptors were gathered from a man aged 18 to 30 in good health.

The gene calls are TRBV10-3 and TRBJ2-1; TRBD2 agrees at 8 bases. The CDR3 is 17 residues long. Germline loops: CDR1 ENHRY, CDR2 SYGVKD. The ends lost 2 bases at V and 2 bases at J; junction bases unmatched: 8. The CDR3 nucleotides are TGTGCCATCAGTGAGGGTGTTAGTAGCGGGACCTACAATGAGCAGTTCTTC. It specifies CAISEGVSSGTYNEQFF.

The chain employs TRBV14 and TRBJ2-7; D gene ambiguous. This CDR3 has 14 residues. Germline V lookup: CDR1 SGHDN, CDR2 FVKESK. The V end was cut by 0 bases, the J end by 5 bases, with 11 bases between. Here the CDR3 DNA reads TGTGCCAGCAGCCAAGATCGGCCCCCCCACGAGCAGTACTTC. Translation gives CASSQDRPPHEQYF.

The gene calls are TRBV27 and TRBJ2-3; D is unclear. Per germline, CDR1 MNHEY and CDR2 SMNVEV (reference sequence). Trimming took off 2 bases at V and 0 bases at J, with 12 bases between the two ends. This CDR3 is built from 16 residues. The CDR3 spells CASSLRAKPSTDTQYF. The CDR3 DNA is TGTGCCAGCAGTTTAAGGGCGAAACCTAGCACAGATACGCAGTATTTT.

This clone has just a few counts. This chain connects TRBV27 to TRBJ2-7; D is uncertain. Trimming removed 2 bases at V and 0 bases at J, with 8 bases between. The CDR3 contains 14 residues. The germline V gene has CDR1 MNHEY and CDR2 SMNVEV (reference sequence). The CDR3 DNA sequence: TGTGCCAGCAGTTTAGACCGGATCTCCTACGAGCAGTACTTC. This translates into CASSLDRISYEQYF.

The chain couples TRBV30 to TRBJ2-7, with 9 bases lining up with TRBD1. The CDR3 totals 15 residues. CDR1 GTSNPN and CDR2 SVGIG come from the germline V gene (reference sequence). The V and J ends lost 0 bases and 4 bases, in that order; junction bases with no gene match: 7. The CDR3: CAWSVPGQGVYEQYF. DNA for the CDR3: TGTGCCTGGAGTGTACCGGGACAGGGTGTGTACGAGCAGTACTTC.

The V gene is TRBV19, the J gene TRBJ2-2; D might be TRBD2 (6 bases). There are 16 residues in the CDR3. Trimming shortened V by 3 bases and J by 1 base, and 12 bases separated the two germline ends. The germline V gene has CDR1 LNHDA and CDR2 SQIVND (reference sequence). The CDR3 DNA sequence: TGTGCCAGTAGTATCTTACGGACTAAGAACACCGGGGAGCTGTTTTTT. It codes for CASSILRTKNTGELFF.